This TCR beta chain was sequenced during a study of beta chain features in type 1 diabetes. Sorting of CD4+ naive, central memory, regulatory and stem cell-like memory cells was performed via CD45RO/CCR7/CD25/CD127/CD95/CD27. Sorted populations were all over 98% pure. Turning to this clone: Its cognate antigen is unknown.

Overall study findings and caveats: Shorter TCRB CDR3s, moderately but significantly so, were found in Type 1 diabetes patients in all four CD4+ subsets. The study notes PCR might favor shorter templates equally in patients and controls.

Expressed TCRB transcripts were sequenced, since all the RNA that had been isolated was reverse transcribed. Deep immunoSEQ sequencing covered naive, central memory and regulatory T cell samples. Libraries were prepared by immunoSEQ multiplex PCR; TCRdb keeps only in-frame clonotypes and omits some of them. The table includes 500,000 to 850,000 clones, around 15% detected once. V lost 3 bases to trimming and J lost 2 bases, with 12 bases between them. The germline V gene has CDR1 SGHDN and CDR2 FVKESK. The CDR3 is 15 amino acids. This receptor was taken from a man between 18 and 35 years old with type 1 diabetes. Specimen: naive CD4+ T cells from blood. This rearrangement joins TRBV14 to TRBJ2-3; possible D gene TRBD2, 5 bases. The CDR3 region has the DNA TGTGCCAGCAGCCAGCTGAGCGGTTACACAGATACGCAGTATTTT. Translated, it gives CASSQLSGYTDTQYF.